What follows is one T cell receptor beta chain and its context. Its target is unknown. Germline V gives CDR1 DFQATT, CDR2 SNEGSKA (reference sequence). CDR3 length: 13 amino acids. V was shortened by 2 bases and J by 7 bases, with 12 bases between the two germline ends. This sample stems from a study of post-analysis software for immune sequencing data. Study in general: Included among the disease courses, which were recorded for the cohort, were relapsing-remitting, secondary progressive and progressive-relapsing multiple sclerosis. Study findings and constraints: F measure showed strong co-clustering of same-batch samples. There was significantly lower normalized Chao1 diversity in multiple sclerosis patients than in controls. Patients showed TRBV5-6, TRBV5-1 and TRBV20-1 among a few TRBV segments more frequent than in controls.

cDNA libraries for TCR beta contained unique molecular identifiers. With roughly 1 to 10 million T cells as the source, 500,000 to 650,000 cDNA molecules resulted. TCRdb analysed the PCR reads with MiXCR anew, one entry per CDR3 protein. The data contain about 680,000 distinct CDR3 sequences, approximately 59% of them singletons. The TCR originated in a girl aged 2 to 10 with multiple sclerosis. Specimen: blood. V usage is TRBV20-1 and J usage is TRBJ1-5; the D is unclear. CDR3 bases: TGCAGTGCTAGATTTGACCGTCACCAGCCCCAGCATTTT. Its translation is CSARFDRHQPQHF.